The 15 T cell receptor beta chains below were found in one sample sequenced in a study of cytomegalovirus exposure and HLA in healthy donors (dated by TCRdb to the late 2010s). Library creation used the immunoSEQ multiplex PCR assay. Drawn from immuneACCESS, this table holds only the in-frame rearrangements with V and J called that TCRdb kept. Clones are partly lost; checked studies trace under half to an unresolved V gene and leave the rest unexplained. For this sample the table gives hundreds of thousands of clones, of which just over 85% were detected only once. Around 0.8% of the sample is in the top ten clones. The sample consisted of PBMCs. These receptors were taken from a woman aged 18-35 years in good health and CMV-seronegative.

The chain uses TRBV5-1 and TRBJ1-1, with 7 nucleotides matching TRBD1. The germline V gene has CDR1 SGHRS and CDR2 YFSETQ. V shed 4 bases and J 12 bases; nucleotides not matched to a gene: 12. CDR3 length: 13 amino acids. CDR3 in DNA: TGCGCCAGCAGCCCCTTGAGGGGGCAGGGAACTTTCTTT. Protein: CASSPLRGQGTFF.

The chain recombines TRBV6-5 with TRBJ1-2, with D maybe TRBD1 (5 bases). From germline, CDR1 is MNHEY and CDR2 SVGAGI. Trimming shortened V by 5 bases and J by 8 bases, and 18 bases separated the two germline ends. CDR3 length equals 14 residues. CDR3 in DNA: TGTGCCAGCAGTCCTTCCGACAGAAGACTGGGCTACACCTTC. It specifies CASSPSDRRLGYTF.

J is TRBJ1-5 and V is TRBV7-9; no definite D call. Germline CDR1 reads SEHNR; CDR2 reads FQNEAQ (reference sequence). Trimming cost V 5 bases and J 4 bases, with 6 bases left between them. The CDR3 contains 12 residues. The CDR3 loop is CASSPQNQPQHF. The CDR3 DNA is TGTGCCAGCAGCCCTCAGAATCAGCCCCAGCATTTT.

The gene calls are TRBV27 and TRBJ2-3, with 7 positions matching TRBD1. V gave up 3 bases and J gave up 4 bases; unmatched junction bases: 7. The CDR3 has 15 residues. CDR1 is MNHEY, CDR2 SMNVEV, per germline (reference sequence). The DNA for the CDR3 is TGTGCCAGCAGTTTTACAGGGGCTGGGGCAGATACGCAGTATTTT. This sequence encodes CASSFTGAGADTQYF.

The CDR3 DNA follows: TGCGCCAGCAGCTTGGCCGGAGGTAACTACAATGAGCAGTTCTTC. The encoded protein is CASSLAGGNYNEQFF. The chain recombines TRBV5-1 with TRBJ2-1; the D gene is possibly TRBD2 (5 bases). CDR3 length equals 15 residues. The V gene lost 0 bases and the J gene lost 3 bases, with 10 bases spanning the gap. In germline, CDR1 is SGHRS, CDR2 YFSETQ.

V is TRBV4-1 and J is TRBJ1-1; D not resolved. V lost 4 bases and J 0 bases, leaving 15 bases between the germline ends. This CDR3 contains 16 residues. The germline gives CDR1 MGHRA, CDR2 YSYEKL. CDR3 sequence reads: CASSPLTGGVNTEAFF. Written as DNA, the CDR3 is TGCGCCAGCAGCCCCTTAACCGGTGGAGTGAACACTGAAGCTTTCTTT.

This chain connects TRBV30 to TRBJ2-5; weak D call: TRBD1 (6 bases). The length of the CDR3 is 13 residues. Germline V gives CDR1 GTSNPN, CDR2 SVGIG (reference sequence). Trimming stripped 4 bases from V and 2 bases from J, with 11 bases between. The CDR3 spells CAWNTGWQETQYF. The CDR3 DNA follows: TGTGCCTGGAATACAGGGTGGCAAGAGACCCAGTACTTC.

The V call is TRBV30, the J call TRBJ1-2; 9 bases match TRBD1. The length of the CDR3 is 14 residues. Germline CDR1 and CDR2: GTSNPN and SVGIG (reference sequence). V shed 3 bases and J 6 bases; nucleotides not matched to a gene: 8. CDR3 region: CAWSSGTGQNGYTF. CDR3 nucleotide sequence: TGTGCCTGGAGCTCCGGGACAGGGCAAAATGGCTACACCTTC.

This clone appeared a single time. The CDR3 DNA is TGCGCCAGCAGCTTGGTGGGCTTCACTGAAGCTTTCTTT. As protein: CASSLVGFTEAFF. The chain has TRBV5-1 and TRBJ1-1; D is unclear. This CDR3 has 13 residues. Between the trimmed V and J ends, which lost 0 bases and 4 bases, there was a span of 7 bases. The germline gives CDR1 SGHRS, CDR2 YFSETQ. The whole variable domain, remainder taken from reference TRBV5-1 and TRBJ1-1, is KAGVTQTPRYLIKTRGQQVTLSCSPISGHRSVSWYQQTPGQGLQFLFEYFSETQRNKGNFPGRFSGRQFSNSRSEMNVSTLELGDSALYLCASSLVGFTEAFFGQGTRLTVV.

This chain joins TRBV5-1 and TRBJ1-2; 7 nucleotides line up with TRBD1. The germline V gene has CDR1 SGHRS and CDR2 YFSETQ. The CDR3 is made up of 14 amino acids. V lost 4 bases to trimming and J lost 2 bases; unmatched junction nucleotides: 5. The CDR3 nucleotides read TGCGCCAGCAGCCCGGGACAGCCCAACTATGGCTACACCTTC. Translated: CASSPGQPNYGYTF.

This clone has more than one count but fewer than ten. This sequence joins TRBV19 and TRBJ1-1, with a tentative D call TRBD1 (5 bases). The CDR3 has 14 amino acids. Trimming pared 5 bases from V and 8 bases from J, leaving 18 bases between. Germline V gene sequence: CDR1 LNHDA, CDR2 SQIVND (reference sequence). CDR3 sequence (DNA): TGTGCCAGTAGTTCCGACAGAGTGGGGATCGAAGCTTTCTTT. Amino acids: CASSSDRVGIEAFF.

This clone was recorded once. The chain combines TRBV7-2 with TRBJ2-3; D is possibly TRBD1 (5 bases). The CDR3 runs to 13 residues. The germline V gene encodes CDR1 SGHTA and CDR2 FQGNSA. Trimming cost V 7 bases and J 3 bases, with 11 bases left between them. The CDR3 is CASTIRVTDTQYF. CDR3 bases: TGTGCCAGCACCATCAGGGTTACAGATACGCAGTATTTT.

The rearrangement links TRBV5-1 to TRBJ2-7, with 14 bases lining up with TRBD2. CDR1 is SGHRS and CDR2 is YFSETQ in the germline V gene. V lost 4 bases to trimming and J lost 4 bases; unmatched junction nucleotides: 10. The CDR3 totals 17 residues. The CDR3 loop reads CASSPMTSGRVVYEQYF. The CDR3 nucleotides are TGCGCCAGCAGCCCGATGACTAGCGGGAGGGTAGTTTACGAGCAGTACTTC.

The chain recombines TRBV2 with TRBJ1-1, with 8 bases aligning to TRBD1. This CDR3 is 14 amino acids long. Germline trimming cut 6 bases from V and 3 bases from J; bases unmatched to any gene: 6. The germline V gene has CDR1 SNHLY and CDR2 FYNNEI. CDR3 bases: TGTGCCAGCAGGAGGCAGGGGGCTGACACTGAAGCTTTCTTT. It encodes CASRRQGADTEAFF.

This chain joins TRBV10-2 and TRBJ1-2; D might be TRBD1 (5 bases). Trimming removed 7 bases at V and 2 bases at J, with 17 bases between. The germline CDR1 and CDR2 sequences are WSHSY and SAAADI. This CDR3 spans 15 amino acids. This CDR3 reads CASNPLGGMNYGYTF. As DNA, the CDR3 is TGCGCCAGCAATCCCCTTGGGGGGATGAACTATGGCTACACCTTC.